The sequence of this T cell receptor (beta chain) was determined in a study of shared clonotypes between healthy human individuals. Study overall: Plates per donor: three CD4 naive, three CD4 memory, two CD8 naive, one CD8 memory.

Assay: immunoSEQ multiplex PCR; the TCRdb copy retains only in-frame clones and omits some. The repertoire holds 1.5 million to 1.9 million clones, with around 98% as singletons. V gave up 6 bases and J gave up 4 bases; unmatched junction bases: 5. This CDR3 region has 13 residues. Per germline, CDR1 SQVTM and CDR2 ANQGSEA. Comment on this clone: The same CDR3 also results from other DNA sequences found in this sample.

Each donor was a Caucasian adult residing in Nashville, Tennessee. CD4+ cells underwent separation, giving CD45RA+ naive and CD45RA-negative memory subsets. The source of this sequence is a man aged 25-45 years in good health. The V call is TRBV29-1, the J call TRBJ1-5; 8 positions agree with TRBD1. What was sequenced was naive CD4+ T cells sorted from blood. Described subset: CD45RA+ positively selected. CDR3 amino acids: CSVGQGLNQPQHF. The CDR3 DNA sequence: TGCAGCGTCGGACAGGGCCTAAATCAGCCCCAGCATTTT. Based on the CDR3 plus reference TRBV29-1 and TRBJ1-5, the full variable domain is SAVISQKPSRDICQRGTSLTIQCQVDSQVTMMFWYRQQPGQSLTLIATANQGSEATYESGFVIDKFPISRPNLTFSTLTVSNMSPEDSSIYLCSVGQGLNQPQHFGDGTRLSIL.